This TCR beta chain comes out of a study of tumor and adjacent non-tumor tissue in lung cancer. Across the whole study: Aged roughly 31 to 80 years, patients included fewer than 11 men and 4 to 6 women with stage I to III disease. Study conclusions and caveats: Higher tumor TCR diversity was associated with shorter survival. Tumor tissue had significantly higher TCR diversity than normal lung.

The template was RNA from unsorted bulk tissue. Between August and November 2014, newly diagnosed, chemotherapy-naive lung cancer patients underwent thoracic surgery in China. In its sample, this clonotype was seen once. Its antigen remains unidentified. TCRbeta libraries were built with three rounds of nested PCR, modified from ARM-PCR. TCRdb processed the multiplex PCR reads anew with MiXCR; each CDR3 protein has one entry. The sample holds about 140,000 distinct CDR3 sequences, 66% seen once. V lost 7 bases and J lost 6, with 15 bases in between. Germline lookup yields CDR1 DFQATT and CDR2 SNEGSKA (reference sequence). The CDR3 runs to 12 residues.

Input material: lung tumor tissue. The chain has TRBV20-1 and TRBJ1-1; D perhaps matches TRBD1 (6 bases). The TCR sequence derives from a man between 60 and 75 years old with small cell lung cancer. CDR3 residues: CSDRVFQAEAFF. CDR3 DNA: TGCAGTGACAGGGTTTTCCAAGCTGAAGCTTTCTTT.